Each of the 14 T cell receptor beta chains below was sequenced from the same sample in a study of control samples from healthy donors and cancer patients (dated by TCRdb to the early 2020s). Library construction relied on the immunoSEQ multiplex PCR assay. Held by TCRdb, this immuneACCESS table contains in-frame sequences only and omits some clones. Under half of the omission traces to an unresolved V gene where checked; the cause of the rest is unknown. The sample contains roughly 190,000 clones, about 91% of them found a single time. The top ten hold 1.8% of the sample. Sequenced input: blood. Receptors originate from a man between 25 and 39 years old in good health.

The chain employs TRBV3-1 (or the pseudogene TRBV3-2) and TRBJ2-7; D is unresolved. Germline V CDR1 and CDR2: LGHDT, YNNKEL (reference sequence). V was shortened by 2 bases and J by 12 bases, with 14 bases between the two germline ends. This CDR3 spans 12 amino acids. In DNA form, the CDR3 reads TGTGCCAGCAGCCAATTAGAGCAGCGTCTGTACTTC. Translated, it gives CASSQLEQRLYF.

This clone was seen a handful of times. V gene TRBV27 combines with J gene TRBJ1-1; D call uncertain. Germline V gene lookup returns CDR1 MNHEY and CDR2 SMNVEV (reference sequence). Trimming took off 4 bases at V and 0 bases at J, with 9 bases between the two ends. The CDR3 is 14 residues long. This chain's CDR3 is CASSSLGMNTEAFF. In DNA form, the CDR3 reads TGTGCCAGCAGTTCCTTGGGAATGAACACTGAAGCTTTCTTT.

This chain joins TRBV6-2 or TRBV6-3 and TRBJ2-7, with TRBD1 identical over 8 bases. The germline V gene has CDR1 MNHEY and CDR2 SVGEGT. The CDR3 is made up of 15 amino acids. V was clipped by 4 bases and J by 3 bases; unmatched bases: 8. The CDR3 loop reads CASSSPAGGVYEQYF. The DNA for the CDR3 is TGTGCCAGCAGTTCTCCGGCAGGGGGCGTCTACGAGCAGTACTTC.

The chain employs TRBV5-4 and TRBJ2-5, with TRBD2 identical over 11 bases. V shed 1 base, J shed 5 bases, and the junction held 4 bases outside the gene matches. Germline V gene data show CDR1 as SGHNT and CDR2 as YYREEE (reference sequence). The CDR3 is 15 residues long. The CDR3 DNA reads TGTGCCAGCAGCTTGCGGGCTAGCGGGGGGGAGACCCAGTACTTC. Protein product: CASSLRASGGETQYF. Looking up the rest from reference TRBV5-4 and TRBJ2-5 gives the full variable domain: ETGVTQSPTHLIKTRGQQVTLRCSSQSGHNTVSWYQQALGQGPQFIFQYYREEENGRGNFPPRFSGLQFPNYSSELNVNALELDDSALYLCASSLRASGGETQYFGPGTRLLVL.

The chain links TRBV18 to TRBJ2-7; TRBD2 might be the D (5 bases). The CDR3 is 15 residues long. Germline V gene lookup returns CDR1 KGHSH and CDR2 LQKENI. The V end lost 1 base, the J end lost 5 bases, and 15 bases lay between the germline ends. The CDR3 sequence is CASSPQRGKGDEQYF. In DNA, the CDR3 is TGTGCCAGCTCACCACAACGGGGTAAAGGTGACGAGCAGTACTTC.

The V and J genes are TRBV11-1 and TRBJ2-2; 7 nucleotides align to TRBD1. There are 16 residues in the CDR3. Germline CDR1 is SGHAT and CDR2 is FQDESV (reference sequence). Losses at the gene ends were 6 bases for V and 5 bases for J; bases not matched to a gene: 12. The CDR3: CASRPVGDSKTGELFF. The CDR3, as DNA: TGTGCCAGCAGACCGGTAGGGGACAGTAAAACCGGGGAGCTGTTTTTT.

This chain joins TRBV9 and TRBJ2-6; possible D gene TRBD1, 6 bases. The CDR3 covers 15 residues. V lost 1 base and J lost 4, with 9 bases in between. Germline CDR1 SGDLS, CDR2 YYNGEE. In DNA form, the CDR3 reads TGTGCCAGCAGCGTATCAGGGACAGGGGCCAACGTCCTGACTTTC. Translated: CASSVSGTGANVLTF.

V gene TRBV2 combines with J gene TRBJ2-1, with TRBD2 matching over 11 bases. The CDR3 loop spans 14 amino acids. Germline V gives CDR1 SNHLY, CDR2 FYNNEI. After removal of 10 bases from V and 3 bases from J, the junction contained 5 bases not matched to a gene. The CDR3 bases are TGTGCCACTAGCGGGGGGCAATACTACAATGAGCAGTTCTTC. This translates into CATSGGQYYNEQFF.

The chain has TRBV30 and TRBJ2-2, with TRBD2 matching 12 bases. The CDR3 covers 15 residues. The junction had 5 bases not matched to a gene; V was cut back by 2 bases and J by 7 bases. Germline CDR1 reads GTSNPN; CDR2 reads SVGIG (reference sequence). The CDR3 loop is CAWSRTSGVSGELFF. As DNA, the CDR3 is TGTGCCTGGAGTAGGACTAGCGGGGTGAGCGGGGAGCTGTTTTTT. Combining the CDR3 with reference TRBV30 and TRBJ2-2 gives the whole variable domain SQTIHQWPATLVQPVGSPLSLECTVEGTSNPNLYWYRQAAGRGLQLLFYSVGIGQISSEVPQNLSASRPQDRQFILSSKKLLLSDSGFYLCAWSRTSGVSGELFFGEGSRLTVL.

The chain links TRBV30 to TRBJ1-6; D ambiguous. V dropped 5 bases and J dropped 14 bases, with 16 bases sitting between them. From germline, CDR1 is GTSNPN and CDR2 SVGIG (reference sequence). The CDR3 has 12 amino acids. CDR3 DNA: TGTGCCTGGGGTTCACAGCCCCTCGCCCTCCACTTT. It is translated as CAWGSQPLALHF. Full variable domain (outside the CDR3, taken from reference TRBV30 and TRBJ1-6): SQTIHQWPATLVQPVGSPLSLECTVEGTSNPNLYWYRQAAGRGLQLLFYSVGIGQISSEVPQNLSASRPQDRQFILSSKKLLLSDSGFYLCAWGSQPLALHFGNGTRLTVT.

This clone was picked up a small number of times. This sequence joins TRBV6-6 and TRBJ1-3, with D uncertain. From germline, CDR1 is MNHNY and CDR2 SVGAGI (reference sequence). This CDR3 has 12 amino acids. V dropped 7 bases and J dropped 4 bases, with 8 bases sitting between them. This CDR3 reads CASTGSGNTIYF. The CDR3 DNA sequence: TGTGCCAGCACCGGGTCAGGAAACACCATATATTTT.

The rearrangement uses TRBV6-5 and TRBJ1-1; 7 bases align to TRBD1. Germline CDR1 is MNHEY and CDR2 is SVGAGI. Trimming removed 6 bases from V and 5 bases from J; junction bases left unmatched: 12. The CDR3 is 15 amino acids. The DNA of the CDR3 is TGTGCCAGCAGCCCACCACGTACAGGGGTGACTGAAGCTTTCTTT. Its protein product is CASSPPRTGVTEAFF.

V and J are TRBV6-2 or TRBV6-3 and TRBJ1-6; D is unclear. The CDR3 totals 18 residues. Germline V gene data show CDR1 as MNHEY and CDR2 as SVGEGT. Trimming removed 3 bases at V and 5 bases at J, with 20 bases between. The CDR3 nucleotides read TGTGCCAGCAGTTATCAAATGGTGGGAACCGTAAATAATTCACCCCTCCACTTT. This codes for CASSYQMVGTVNNSPLHF.

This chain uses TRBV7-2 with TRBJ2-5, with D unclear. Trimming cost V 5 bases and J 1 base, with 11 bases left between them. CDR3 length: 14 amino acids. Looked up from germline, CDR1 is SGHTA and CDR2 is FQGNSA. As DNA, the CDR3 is TGTGCCAGCAGCCCCTATCGCAGCCAAGAGACCCAGTACTTC. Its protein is CASSPYRSQETQYF.